This T cell receptor (beta chain) derives from a study of brain T cells in children with intractable seizures. TCRdb keeps only in-frame clones here, not all; method: immunoSEQ multiplex PCR. The profile covers about 80,000 clones, with around 91% appearing a single time and around 25% taken by the ten largest. The CDR3 is 15 residues long. With V trimmed by 1 base and J by 0 bases, 2 bases remained unmatched. Germline V CDR1 and CDR2: SGHVS, FNYEAQ. The chain is built from TRBV7-6 and TRBJ1-1; the match to TRBD1 covers 7 bases. Here the sequenced sample was peripheral blood, taken at surgery. This sequence was found in a girl aged 2 to 9 with Rasmussen encephalitis and intractable seizures. This chain's CDR3 is CASSLGGQVNTEAFF. The CDR3 DNA reads TGTGCCAGCAGCTTAGGCGGACAGGTGAACACTGAAGCTTTCTTT.